The 6 T cell receptor beta chains listed next were all sequenced from one sample in a study of regulatory T cells in long-lasting Graves disease. Assembly of TCR beta libraries relied on iRepertoire HTBI primers together with Arm-PCR of CDR3 regions. TCRdb redid the calling of the multiplex PCR reads with MiXCR, one entry per CDR3 protein. The sample includes about 460,000 distinct CDR3 sequences, approximately 23% of them seen just once. The time point was: persistent/refractory GD, antithyroid drugs over 5 years with positive TRAb. PBMC RNA served as the TCR library source. The specimen was peripheral blood mononuclear cells (PBMCs), collected when the disease was refractory, from a patient treated with antithyroid drugs. The receptors stem from a female donor with Graves disease.

This clonotype showed up many times. CDR3 in DNA: TGTGCCAGCAGTGAATCGGCTATCGACTATGGCTACACCTTC. This translates into CASSESAIDYGYTF. The V call is TRBV2, the J call TRBJ1-2; D not resolved. This CDR3 has 14 residues. Germline V CDR1 and CDR2: SNHLY, FYNNEI. V was shortened by 2 bases and J by 3 bases, with 10 bases between the two germline ends.

Note on this clonotype: A far larger clone lies a single base away; this is likely a read error. The rearrangement joins TRBV6-9 to TRBJ1-2; 9 nucleotides align to TRBD1. Germline CDR1 reads MNHGY; CDR2 reads SVAAGI. Trimming at V came to 3 bases and at J to 5 bases, leaving 7 bases not matched to a gene. The CDR3 is made up of 15 amino acids. This chain's CDR3 is CASSYPGQGKYGYTF. The CDR3, as DNA: TGTGCCAGCAGTTACCCGGGACAGGGAAAGTATGGCTACACCTTC.

This clonotype has ten or more counts. The chain joins TRBV12-3 or TRBV12-4 to TRBJ1-1; D is ambiguous. The CDR3 is made up of 13 amino acids. V shed 6 bases and J shed 1 base, with 9 bases lying between them. The CDR3 sequence: CASSLHGNTEAFF. CDR3 sequence (DNA): TGTGCCAGCAGCTTACACGGGAACACTGAAGCTTTCTTT.

This clonotype appeared a single time. The chain combines TRBV5-1 with TRBJ2-1; a weak D match, TRBD2 (6 bases). The CDR3 consists of 15 residues. Trimming removed 4 bases from V and 7 bases from J, with 18 bases in between. Germline loops: CDR1 SGHRS, CDR2 YFSETQ. This CDR3 is CASSPGGRTNNEQFF. CDR3 coding DNA: TGCGCCAGCAGCCCCGGGGGAAGGACCAATAATGAGCAGTTCTTC.

This clonotype came up many times. CDR3 region: CASSYSGGLGAEAFF. CDR3 DNA sequence: TGTGCCAGCAGTTACTCTGGAGGGCTGGGCGCTGAAGCTTTCTTT. The chain employs TRBV6-2 or TRBV6-3 and TRBJ1-1; D not resolved. The CDR3 totals 15 residues. The germline V gene has CDR1 MNHEY and CDR2 SVGEGT. Trimming took off 0 bases at V and 6 bases at J, with 14 bases between the two ends.

In this sample, this clonotype turned up many times. The chain couples TRBV6-5 to TRBJ1-2; TRBD1 matches 8 bases. From germline, CDR1 is MNHEY and CDR2 SVGAGI. Trimming removed 2 bases from V and 12 bases from J; junction bases left unmatched: 8. The CDR3 consists of 13 residues. CDR3 nucleotides: TGTGCCAGCAGTTACAAAAGAGACAGGGGAAACACCTTC. This encodes CASSYKRDRGNTF.